This T cell receptor beta chain was sequenced for a study of control samples from healthy donors and cancer patients. The CDR3 contains 16 residues. Trimming pared 4 bases from V and 4 bases from J, leaving 17 bases between. Germline V gene data show CDR1 as SGHRS and CDR2 as YFSETQ. In its sample, this clone is medium-sized. Using immunoSEQ multiplex PCR, the repertoire was profiled, and TCRdb retains in-frame clones only, with some absent. The sample contains approximately 83,000 clones, over 90% of which appear only once. The sample taken for sequencing was blood. V and J are TRBV5-1 and TRBJ1-4; the D is unclear. This clonotype was sampled from a woman between 25 and 40 years old in good health. The CDR3 loop reads CASSQNVRAGNEKLFF. For the CDR3, the DNA is TGCGCCAGCAGCCAAAACGTGAGGGCCGGTAATGAAAAACTGTTTTTT.